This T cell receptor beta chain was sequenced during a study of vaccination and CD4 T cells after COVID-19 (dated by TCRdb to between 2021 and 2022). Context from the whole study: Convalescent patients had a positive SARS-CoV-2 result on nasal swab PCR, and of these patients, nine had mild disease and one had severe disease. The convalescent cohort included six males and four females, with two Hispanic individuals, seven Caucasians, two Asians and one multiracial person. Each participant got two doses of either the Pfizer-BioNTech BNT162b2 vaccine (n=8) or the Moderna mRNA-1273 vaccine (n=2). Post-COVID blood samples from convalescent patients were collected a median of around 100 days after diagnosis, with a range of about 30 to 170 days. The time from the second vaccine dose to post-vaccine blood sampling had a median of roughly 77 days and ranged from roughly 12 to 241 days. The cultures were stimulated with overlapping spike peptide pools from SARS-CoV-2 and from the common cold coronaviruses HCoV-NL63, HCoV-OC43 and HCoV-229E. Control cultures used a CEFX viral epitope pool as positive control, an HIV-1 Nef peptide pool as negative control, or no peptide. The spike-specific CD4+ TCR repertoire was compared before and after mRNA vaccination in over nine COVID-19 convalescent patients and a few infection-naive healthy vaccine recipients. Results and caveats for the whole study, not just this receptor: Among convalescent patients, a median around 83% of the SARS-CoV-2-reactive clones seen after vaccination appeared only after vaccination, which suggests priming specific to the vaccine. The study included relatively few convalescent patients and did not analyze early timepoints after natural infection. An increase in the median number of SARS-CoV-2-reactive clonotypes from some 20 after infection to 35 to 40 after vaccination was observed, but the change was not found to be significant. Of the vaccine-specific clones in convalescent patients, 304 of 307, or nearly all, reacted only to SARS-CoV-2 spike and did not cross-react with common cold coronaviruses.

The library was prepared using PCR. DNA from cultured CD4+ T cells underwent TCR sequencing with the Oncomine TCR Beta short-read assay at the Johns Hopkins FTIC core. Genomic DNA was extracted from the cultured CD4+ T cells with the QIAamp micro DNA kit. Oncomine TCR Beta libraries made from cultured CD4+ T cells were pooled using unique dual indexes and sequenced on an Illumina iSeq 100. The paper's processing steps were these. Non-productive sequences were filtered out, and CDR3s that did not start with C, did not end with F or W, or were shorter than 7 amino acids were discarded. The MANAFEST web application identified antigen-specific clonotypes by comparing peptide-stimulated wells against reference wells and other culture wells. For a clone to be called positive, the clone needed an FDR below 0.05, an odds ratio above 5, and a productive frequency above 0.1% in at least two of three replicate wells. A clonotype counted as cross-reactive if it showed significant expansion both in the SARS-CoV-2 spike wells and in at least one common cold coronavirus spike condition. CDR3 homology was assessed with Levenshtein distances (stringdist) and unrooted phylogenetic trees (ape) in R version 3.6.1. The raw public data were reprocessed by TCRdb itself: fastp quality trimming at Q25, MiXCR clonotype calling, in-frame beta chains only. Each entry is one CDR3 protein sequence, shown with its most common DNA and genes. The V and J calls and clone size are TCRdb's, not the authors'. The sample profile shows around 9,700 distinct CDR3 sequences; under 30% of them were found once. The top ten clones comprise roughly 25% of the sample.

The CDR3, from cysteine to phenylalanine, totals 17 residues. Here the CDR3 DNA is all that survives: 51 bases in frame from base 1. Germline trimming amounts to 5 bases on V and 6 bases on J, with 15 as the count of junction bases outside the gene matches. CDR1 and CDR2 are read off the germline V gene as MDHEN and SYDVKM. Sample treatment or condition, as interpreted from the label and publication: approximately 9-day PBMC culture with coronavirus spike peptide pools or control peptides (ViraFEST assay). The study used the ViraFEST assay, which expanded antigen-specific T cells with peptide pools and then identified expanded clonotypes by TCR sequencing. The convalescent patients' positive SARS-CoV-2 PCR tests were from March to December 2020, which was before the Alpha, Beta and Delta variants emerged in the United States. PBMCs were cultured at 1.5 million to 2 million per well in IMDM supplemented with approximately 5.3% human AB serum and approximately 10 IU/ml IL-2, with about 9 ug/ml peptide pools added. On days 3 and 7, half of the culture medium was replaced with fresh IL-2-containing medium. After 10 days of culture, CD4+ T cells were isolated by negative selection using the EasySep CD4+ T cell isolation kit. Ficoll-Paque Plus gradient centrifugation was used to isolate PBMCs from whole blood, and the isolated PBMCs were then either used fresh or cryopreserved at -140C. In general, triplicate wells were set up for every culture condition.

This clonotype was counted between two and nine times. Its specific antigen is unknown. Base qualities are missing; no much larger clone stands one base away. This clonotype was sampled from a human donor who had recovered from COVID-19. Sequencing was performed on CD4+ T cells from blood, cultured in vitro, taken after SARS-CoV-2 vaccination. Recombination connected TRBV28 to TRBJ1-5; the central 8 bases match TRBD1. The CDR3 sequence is CASSPSWGRGRGQPQHF. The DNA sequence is TGTGCCAGCAGTCCCTCTTGGGGCAGGGGGCGAGGTCAGCCCCAGCATTTT. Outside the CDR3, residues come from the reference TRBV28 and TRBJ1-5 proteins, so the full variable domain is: DVKVTQSSRYLVKRTGEKVFLECVQDMDHENMFWYRQDPGLGLRLIYFSYDVKMKEKGDIPEGYSVSREKKERFSLILESASTNQTSMYLCASSPSWGRGRGQPQHFGDGTRLSIL.